Detailed here is one T cell receptor beta chain. Antigen: not known. CDR1 is SGHAT and CDR2 is FQNNGV in the germline V gene. V gave up 5 bases and J gave up 6 bases; unmatched junction bases: 8. CDR3 length: 14 residues. The PCR employed 60 Vbeta primers together with 13 Jbeta primers. The table came from immunoSEQ multiplex PCR; TCRdb's copy has only in-frame clones and leaves some out. The data show roughly 140,000 clones, around 65% seen once. This record comes from a study of cytomegalovirus exposure and HLA in healthy donors. Points from the study as a whole: Later work associated more than 15,000 TCR beta sequences with HLA alleles at 0.05 false discovery rate. As a later analysis revealed, the rate of TCR association differed by HLA locus, with DRB1 most and HLA-C fewest. Reportedly, fewer N-insertions than the roughly 600-donor mean appeared in an Asian-associated ancestry cluster in a later analysis. CMV serostatus was the sole immune exposure data available.

The rearrangement uses TRBV11-2 and TRBJ1-1, with 8 bases fitting TRBD1. The clonotype comes from a woman aged 25 to 45 in good health and CMV-seropositive. Sequences were obtained from PBMCs. CDR3 region: CASSRPDRGAEAFF. The CDR3 DNA is TGTGCCAGCAGCCGACCCGACAGGGGCGCTGAAGCTTTCTTT.